This passage covers 10 T cell receptor beta chains from one sample sequenced in a study of liver allograft versus peripheral blood T cells. Turning to the study itself: The authors compared T cell receptor repertoires in transplanted livers with recipients' peripheral blood repertoires.

TCRdb recomputed calls from the reads with MiXCR, one row per CDR3 protein. The profile shows approximately 1,000 distinct CDR3 sequences, roughly two fifths of them singletons. The receptors were gathered from a human patient who had a liver transplant. Some T cells may have originated in the graft donor.

This clonotype came up a few times. The chain joins TRBV11-2 to TRBJ2-7; 7 nucleotides align to TRBD1. Germline V gene lookup returns CDR1 SGHAT and CDR2 FQNNGV. The CDR3 sequence is 13 residues long. V shed 4 bases, J shed 3 bases, and the junction held 3 bases outside the gene matches. CDR3 residues: CASSSGTVYEQYF. As DNA, the CDR3 is TGTGCCAGCAGCTCGGGGACAGTCTACGAGCAGTACTTC.

In this sample, this clonotype is medium-sized. Here the CDR3 reads CASSGPGIEQFF. CDR3 DNA: TGTGCCAGTAGCGGACCAGGTATCGAGCAGTTCTTC. The V gene is TRBV19, the J gene TRBJ2-1; no clear D gene. Germline V lookup: CDR1 LNHDA, CDR2 SQIVND (reference sequence). The CDR3 has 12 residues. The germline V and J ends were trimmed by 6 bases and 10 bases, with 13 bases remaining between them.

The J gene is TRBJ2-7, the V gene TRBV28; unclear D gene. CDR3 size: 14 residues. Trimming took off 6 bases at V and 4 bases at J, with 16 bases between the two ends. Germline V CDR1 and CDR2: MDHEN, SYDVKM. In DNA, the CDR3 is TGTGCCAGCAGCAACCTACAGACCCGATACGAGCAGTACTTC. Encoded protein: CASSNLQTRYEQYF.

The rearrangement joins TRBV29-1 to TRBJ1-6; TRBD1 is a possible D gene (6 bases). Germline assignment: CDR1 SQVTM and CDR2 ANQGSEA. The V and J ends lost 7 bases and 8 bases respectively, with 18 bases between them. The CDR3 is 14 residues long. CDR3 nucleotide sequence: TGCAGCGCCCTACCCACAGGGCGACATTCACCCCTCCACTTT. As protein: CSALPTGRHSPLHF. Using reference TRBV29-1 and TRBJ1-6 for the parts outside the CDR3, the full variable domain is SAVISQKPSRDICQRGTSLTIQCQVDSQVTMMFWYRQQPGQSLTLIATANQGSEATYESGFVIDKFPISRPNLTFSTLTVSNMSPEDSSIYLCSALPTGRHSPLHFGNGTRLTVT.

This clonotype was counted at least ten times. The chain employs TRBV28 and TRBJ2-1, with 7 bases matching TRBD1. The CDR3 is made up of 18 amino acids. The germline V gene has CDR1 MDHEN and CDR2 SYDVKM. J gave up 1 base and V 2 bases, and 11 bases lay outside the gene matches. The CDR3 bases are TGTGCCAGCAGTTTACCCTACCGACAGGGAAGGTCCTACAATGAGCAGTTCTTC. This translates into CASSLPYRQGRSYNEQFF.

In its sample, this clonotype was seen once. A much larger clone lies one base from this, so it may be a read error. The CDR3 region is CASSPQLGGNYEHYF. In DNA, the CDR3 is TGTGCCAGCAGCCCCCAGTTGGGGGGAAACTACGAGCATTACTTC. The V gene is TRBV7-9, the J gene TRBJ2-7; tentative D call: TRBD2 (6 bases). This CDR3 has 15 amino acids. Germline CDR1 reads SEHNR; CDR2 reads FQNEAQ (reference sequence).

The chain has TRBV6-2 or TRBV6-3 and TRBJ1-1, with TRBD1 matching over 8 bases. CDR1 and CDR2 from the germline V gene are MNHEY and SVGEGT. The CDR3 spans 16 residues. V was pared by 6 bases and J by 1 base, with 10 bases of the junction left unmatched. CDR3 DNA: TGTGCCAGCAGCGATACCCTGGACAGGGCGAACACTGAAGCTTTCTTT. Its protein is CASSDTLDRANTEAFF.

The chain has TRBV20-1 and TRBJ1-5; 9 positions agree with TRBD1. CDR1 is DFQATT and CDR2 is SNEGSKA in the germline V gene (reference sequence). With V trimmed by 6 bases and J by 4 bases, 4 bases remained unmatched. The CDR3 spans 13 residues. The CDR3 spells CSANRGLNQPQHF. DNA for the CDR3: TGCAGTGCAAACAGGGGGCTGAATCAGCCCCAGCATTTT.

This clonotype has at least ten counts. This chain links TRBV9 with TRBJ2-7; no reliable D call. The V end lost 0 bases, the J end lost 5 bases, and 12 bases lay between the germline ends. CDR1 SGDLS and CDR2 YYNGEE come from the germline V gene. This CDR3 contains 14 residues. CDR3 residues: CASSVANGPDEQYF. CDR3 DNA: TGTGCCAGCAGCGTAGCAAACGGTCCGGACGAGCAGTACTTC.

By share, this clonotype ranks as medium-sized. V and J are TRBV9 and TRBJ2-7; no clear D. The germline V gene encodes CDR1 SGDLS and CDR2 YYNGEE. The CDR3 runs to 14 residues. Deletions cut 4 bases from V and 1 base from J, with 12 bases between. CDR3 sequence (DNA): TGTGCCAGCAGCCCCCGGCCAGAGTCCTACGAGCAGTACTTC. Translating gives CASSPRPESYEQYF.